These 26 T cell receptor beta chains originate from one sample sequenced in a study of T cells in Graves' hyperthyroidism and ophthalmopathy. Amplification of TCR beta CDR3 regions was performed using RNA transcripts as template. An initial round of RT-PCR targeting the TCR CDR3 relied on the HTBI primer set. TCRdb itself ran the multiplex PCR reads through MiXCR, one entry per CDR3 protein. Here the sample spans hundreds of thousands of distinct CDR3 sequences, roughly 13% being singletons. The specimen was blood. The source of these receptors is a woman aged 25 to 45 with Graves' hyperthyroidism.

The chain employs TRBV30 and TRBJ2-1; the D is unclear. The CDR3 loop spans 15 amino acids. Trimming took 1 base from V and 8 from J, leaving 18 bases between them. Germline values: CDR1 GTSNPN, CDR2 SVGIG (reference sequence). DNA for the CDR3: TGTGCCTGGAGTGCGCGGCGTTACAAGCCCGATGAGCAGTTCTTC. As protein: CAWSARRYKPDEQFF.

This clonotype was counted at least ten times. The genes are TRBV7-8 and TRBJ1-1; TRBD1 might be the D (6 bases). V was pared by 5 bases and J by 11 bases, with 12 bases between. This CDR3 has 11 residues. Per germline, CDR1 SGHVS and CDR2 FQNEAQ. The CDR3 loop reads CASSPGQYAFF. In DNA, the CDR3 is TGTGCCAGCAGCCCCGGACAGTACGCTTTCTTT. Complete variable domain (other parts from reference TRBV7-8 and TRBJ1-1): GAGVSQSPRYKVAKRGQDVALRCDPISGHVSLFWYQQALGQGPEFLTYFQNEAQLDKSGLPSDRFFAERPEGSVSTLKIQRTQQEDSAVYLCASSPGQYAFFGQGTRLTVV.

This clonotype was picked up many times. The V gene is TRBV28, the J gene TRBJ2-1, with 9 nucleotides matching TRBD1. Looked up from germline, CDR1 is MDHEN and CDR2 is SYDVKM. This CDR3 is built from 16 residues. With 6 bases clipped from V and 7 bases from J, the junction kept 13 bases outside the gene matches. The CDR3 DNA is TGTGCCAGCAGCGCACCTTCTGGACAGGGGAAAAATGAGCAGTTCTTC. It codes for CASSAPSGQGKNEQFF.

Ten or more counts support this clonotype. The chain uses TRBV6-1 and TRBJ1-1; no firm D call. The V gene's germline CDR1 is MNHNS and CDR2 SASEGT. CDR3 length: 13 residues. Trimming removed 6 bases from V and 1 base from J, with 9 bases in between. The CDR3 sequence is CASSTTTNTEAFF. The DNA for the CDR3 is TGTGCCAGCAGCACGACCACGAACACTGAAGCTTTCTTT.

This clonotype appeared many times. The rearrangement joins TRBV7-9 to TRBJ2-1; 8 nucleotides align to TRBD1. CDR3 length: 16 residues. CDR1 and CDR2 (germline): SEHNR, FQNEAQ (reference sequence). Trimming cost V 3 bases and J 5 bases; bases outside gene matches: 9. CDR3 sequence reads: CASSFAEWTGNNEQFF. CDR3 coding DNA: TGTGCCAGCAGCTTTGCTGAATGGACAGGGAACAATGAGCAGTTCTTC.

This clonotype was recorded many times. The CDR3 reads CASSLSRGFAEQYF. The DNA of the CDR3 is TGCGCCAGCAGCTTGAGTAGGGGATTCGCCGAGCAGTACTTC. This chain uses TRBV5-1 with TRBJ2-7; D might be TRBD1 (5 bases). Trimming removed 1 base at V and 6 bases at J, with 14 bases between. The CDR3 sequence is 14 residues long. CDR1 is SGHRS, CDR2 YFSETQ, per germline. Variable domain in full (rest from reference TRBV5-1 and TRBJ2-7): KAGVTQTPRYLIKTRGQQVTLSCSPISGHRSVSWYQQTPGQGLQFLFEYFSETQRNKGNFPGRFSGRQFSNSRSEMNVSTLELGDSALYLCASSLSRGFAEQYFGPGTRLTVT.

The table lists this clonotype with many counts. This sequence joins TRBV28 and TRBJ2-7; D not resolved. CDR3 length equals 11 residues. V was trimmed by 8 bases and J by 1 base, leaving 6 bases between them. Germline V gene lookup returns CDR1 MDHEN and CDR2 SYDVKM. CDR3 nucleotides: TGTGCCAGCGCAAGTTCCTACGAGCAGTACTTC. Its protein is CASASSYEQYF.

This clonotype was detected ten times or more. The rearrangement joins TRBV7-2 to TRBJ2-6; no clear D gene. CDR1 and CDR2 from the germline V gene are SGHTA and FQGNSA. This CDR3 comprises 13 residues. Trimming took off 8 bases at V and 2 bases at J, with 7 bases between the two ends. The CDR3 sequence: CASCVTGANVLTF. Here the CDR3 DNA reads TGTGCCAGCTGCGTGACTGGGGCCAACGTCCTGACTTTC.

The chain links TRBV19 to TRBJ1-2; weak D call: TRBD1 (5 bases). Germline assignment: CDR1 LNHDA and CDR2 SQIVND (reference sequence). The CDR3 loop spans 14 amino acids. V was clipped by 3 bases and J by 2 bases, with 10 bases between them. This chain's CDR3 is CASSMDRQNYGYTF. The DNA for the CDR3 is TGTGCCAGTAGTATGGATAGACAGAACTATGGCTACACCTTC.

The rearrangement joins TRBV29-1 to TRBJ2-2, with 7 bases matching TRBD2. Trimming at V came to 4 bases and at J to 2 bases, leaving 4 bases not matched to a gene. The CDR3 has 14 residues. Germline CDR1 SQVTM, CDR2 ANQGSEA. Here the CDR3 DNA reads TGCAGCGTTGGACGGGACTACAACACCGGGGAGCTGTTTTTT. Protein product: CSVGRDYNTGELFF.

The chain employs TRBV24-1 and TRBJ1-2, with no clear D. V was shortened by 3 bases and J by 4 bases, with 8 bases between the two germline ends. CDR3 length: 13 amino acids. Germline loops: CDR1 KGHDR, CDR2 SFDVKD. The CDR3 DNA sequence: TGTGCCACCAGTGATGCAGGACGCTATGGCTACACCTTC. Its protein product is CATSDAGRYGYTF.

This clonotype was counted many times. The chain links TRBV6-1 to TRBJ1-5, with D possibly TRBD1 on 6 matching bases. The germline CDR1 and CDR2 sequences are MNHNS and SASEGT. The length of the CDR3 is 18 residues. Trimming shortened V by 1 base and J by 9 bases, and 25 bases separated the two germline ends. The CDR3 DNA sequence: TGTGCCAGCAGTGAAGTCGGGGGGCAGGGAGGAGGGATCCGGCCCCAGCATTTT. This codes for CASSEVGGQGGGIRPQHF.

This clonotype was observed many times. The chain joins TRBV28 to TRBJ2-1; no firm D call. Germline lookup yields CDR1 MDHEN and CDR2 SYDVKM. Deletions cut 6 bases from V and 3 bases from J, with 9 bases between. This CDR3 region has 13 residues. The DNA for the CDR3 is TGTGCCAGCAGCCCGGCAGGCTACAATGAGCAGTTCTTC. Its protein is CASSPAGYNEQFF.

There are a few counts of this clonotype. V is TRBV10-3 and J is TRBJ2-7; 7 bases match TRBD1. CDR3 length: 14 residues. Germline-derived CDR1 and CDR2 are ENHRY and SYGVKD. The J segment lost 4 bases and the V segment lost 9 bases, leaving 12 bases of the junction unmatched. The CDR3 DNA is TGTGCCATACGAGGGGGCGGCGAGGGTTACGAGCAGTACTTC. Residues: CAIRGGGEGYEQYF.

A few counts support this clonotype. This chain connects TRBV2 to TRBJ2-2, with a possible D match to TRBD2 (6 bases). The V gene's germline CDR1 is SNHLY and CDR2 FYNNEI. The CDR3 is 14 amino acids. V lost 6 bases, J lost 3 bases, and 11 bases lay in between. CDR3 nucleotides: TGTGCCAGCAGGGTTAGCGGCTACACCGGGGAGCTGTTTTTT. Protein product: CASRVSGYTGELFF. The whole variable domain, remainder taken from reference TRBV2 and TRBJ2-2, is EPEVTQTPSHQVTQMGQEVILRCVPISNHLYFYWYRQILGQKVEFLVSFYNNEISEKSEIFDDQFSVERPDGSNFTLKIRSTKLEDSAMYFCASRVSGYTGELFFGEGSRLTVL.

The genes are TRBV19 and TRBJ2-1, with unresolved D. The CDR3 length is 13 residues. Germline V gene lookup returns CDR1 LNHDA and CDR2 SQIVND (reference sequence). V was cut by 3 bases and J by 8 bases, with 11 bases left in between. The CDR3 coding sequence is TGTGCCAGTAGTATCTACTTTGGGGATGAGCAGTTCTTC. Protein: CASSIYFGDEQFF.

The chain links TRBV7-9 to TRBJ1-1, with 7 bases matching TRBD1. Germline assignment: CDR1 SEHNR and CDR2 FQNEAQ (reference sequence). J gave up 4 bases and V 0 bases, and 5 bases lay outside the gene matches. This CDR3 is built from 15 residues. The CDR3: CASSLAQGQATEAFF. In DNA form, the CDR3 reads TGTGCCAGCAGCTTAGCGCAAGGACAGGCCACTGAAGCTTTCTTT.

This clonotype was observed many times. The rearrangement uses TRBV5-5 and TRBJ2-7; TRBD1 agrees at 8 bases. Germline loops: CDR1 SGHKS, CDR2 YYEKEE (reference sequence). The junction had 8 bases not matched to a gene; V was cut back by 6 bases and J by 6 bases. This CDR3 region has 13 residues. The CDR3 nucleotides read TGTGCCAGCATCCGGACAGGGCGTTTCGAGCAGTACTTC. Protein: CASIRTGRFEQYF.

Only a few counts were recorded for this clonotype. This may be a read error, as it is one base from a much larger clone. This CDR3 is missing its conserved last phenylalanine or tryptophan, likely due to a read error. The chain has TRBV2 and TRBJ2-5, with no clear D. CDR1 and CDR2 from the germline V gene are SNHLY and FYNNEI. Trimming pared 0 bases from V and 2 bases from J, leaving 10 bases between. The CDR3 spans 15 residues. The CDR3 region is CASSEARVRQETQYL. The CDR3 DNA sequence: TGTGCCAGCAGTGAAGCAAGGGTGCGACAAGAGACCCAGTACCTC.

This clonotype was picked up many times. The CDR3 protein is CASSLEQGRTEAFF. The CDR3 DNA sequence: TGCGCCAGCAGCTTGGAACAGGGGAGGACTGAAGCTTTCTTT. The chain employs TRBV5-1 and TRBJ1-1; TRBD1 agrees at 7 bases. V lost 0 bases to trimming and J lost 5 bases; unmatched junction nucleotides: 4. The CDR3 runs to 14 residues. CDR1 and CDR2 from the germline V gene are SGHRS and YFSETQ.

The sample holds many counts of this clonotype. The rearrangement uses TRBV6-1 and TRBJ1-2; TRBD1 might be the D (6 bases). The CDR3 totals 16 residues. The ends were cut back, 4 bases at V and 6 bases at J, with 21 bases in the middle. Per germline, CDR1 MNHNS and CDR2 SASEGT. The CDR3 reads CASSGRYRDTAHGYTF. The CDR3 DNA sequence: TGTGCCAGCAGTGGTCGTTACCGGGACACCGCCCATGGCTACACCTTC.

The sample holds many counts of this clonotype. This rearrangement joins TRBV2 to TRBJ2-7; unclear D gene. CDR1 SNHLY and CDR2 FYNNEI come from the germline V gene. Trimming took 3 bases from V and 3 from J, leaving 12 bases between them. The CDR3 has 14 residues. For the CDR3, the DNA is TGTGCCAGCAGTGAGCTTCCAGGTGACTACGAGCAGTACTTC. Its translation: CASSELPGDYEQYF.

In its sample, this clonotype was seen many times. This chain links TRBV20-1 with TRBJ1-2, with 9 bases that match TRBD1. The germline V gene has CDR1 DFQATT and CDR2 SNEGSKA (reference sequence). The CDR3 consists of 13 residues. J gave up 4 bases and V 7 bases, and 7 bases lay outside the gene matches. The CDR3 region is CSVTPGQGYGYTF. As DNA, the CDR3 is TGCAGTGTAACGCCGGGACAGGGCTATGGCTACACCTTC.

In regard to this clonotype: A much larger clone differs from this one at a single base, so this may be a read error. This chain links TRBV20-1 with TRBJ2-4, with D possibly TRBD2 on 5 matching bases. CDR3 size: 17 residues. CDR1 DFQATT and CDR2 SNEGSKA come from the germline V gene (reference sequence). The CDR3 coding sequence is TGCAGTGCGGAGGTCAGAGGCGGGCGGTTGGCCAAAAACACTCAGTACTTC. It encodes CSAEVRGGRLAKNTQYF.

This clonotype came up many times. J is TRBJ2-3 and V is TRBV2, with D tentatively TRBD2 (5 bases). The CDR3 is 16 amino acids. Germline V gene sequence: CDR1 SNHLY, CDR2 FYNNEI. V was pared by 1 base and J by 6 bases, with 17 bases between. CDR3 loop: CASSEEELVLSDTQYF. In DNA form, the CDR3 reads TGTGCCAGCAGTGAAGAGGAACTAGTTTTATCCGATACGCAGTATTTT.

This clonotype was seen more than once but under ten times. Compared with germline, one end of the junction differs, possibly owing to a read error. The V call is TRBV10-3, the J call TRBJ2-5; 9 bases align to TRBD2. There are 16 residues in the CDR3. Germline V gene lookup returns CDR1 ENHRY and CDR2 SYGVKD. CDR3 amino acids: CAISEISGSLQETQCF. CDR3 DNA: TGTGCCATCAGTGAGATTAGCGGGAGTCTCCAAGAGACCCAGTGCTTC.